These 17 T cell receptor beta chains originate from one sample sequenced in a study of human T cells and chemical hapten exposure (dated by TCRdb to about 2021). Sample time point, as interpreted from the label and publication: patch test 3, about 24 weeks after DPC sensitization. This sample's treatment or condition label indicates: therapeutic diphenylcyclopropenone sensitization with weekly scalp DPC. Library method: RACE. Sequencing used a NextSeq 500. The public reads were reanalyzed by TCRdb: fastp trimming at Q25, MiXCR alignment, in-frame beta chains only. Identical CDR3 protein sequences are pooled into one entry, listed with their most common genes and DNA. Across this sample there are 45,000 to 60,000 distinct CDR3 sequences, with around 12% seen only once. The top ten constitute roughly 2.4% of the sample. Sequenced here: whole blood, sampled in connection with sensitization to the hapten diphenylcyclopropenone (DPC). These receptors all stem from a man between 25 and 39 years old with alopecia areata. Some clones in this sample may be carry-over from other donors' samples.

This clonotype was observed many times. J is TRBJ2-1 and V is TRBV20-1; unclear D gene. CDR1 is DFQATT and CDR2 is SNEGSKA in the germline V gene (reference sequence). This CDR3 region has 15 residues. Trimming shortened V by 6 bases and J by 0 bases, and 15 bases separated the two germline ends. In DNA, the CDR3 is TGCAGTGCCGCGGTACATCAAAACTCCTACAATGAGCAGTTCTTC. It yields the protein CSAAVHQNSYNEQFF.

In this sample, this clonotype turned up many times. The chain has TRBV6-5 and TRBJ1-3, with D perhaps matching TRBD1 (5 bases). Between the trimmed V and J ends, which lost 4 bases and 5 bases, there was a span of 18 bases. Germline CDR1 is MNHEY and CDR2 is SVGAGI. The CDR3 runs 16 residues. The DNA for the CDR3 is TGTGCCAGCAGTTCCGGGGACGCGTTTATGCGAAACACCATATATTTT. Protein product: CASSSGDAFMRNTIYF.

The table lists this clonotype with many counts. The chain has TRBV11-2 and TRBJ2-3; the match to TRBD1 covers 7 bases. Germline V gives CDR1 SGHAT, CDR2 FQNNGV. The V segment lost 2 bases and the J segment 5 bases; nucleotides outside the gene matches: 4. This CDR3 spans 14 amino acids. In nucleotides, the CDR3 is TGTGCCAGCAGCTTACTTCAGGGGGAAGATACGCAGTATTTT. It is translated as CASSLLQGEDTQYF. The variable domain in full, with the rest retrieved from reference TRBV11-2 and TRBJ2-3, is EAGVAQSPRYKIIEKRQSVAFWCNPISGHATLYWYQQILGQGPKLLIQFQNNGVVDDSQLPKDRFSAERLKGVDSTLKIQPAKLEDSAVYLCASSLLQGEDTQYFGPGTRLTVL.

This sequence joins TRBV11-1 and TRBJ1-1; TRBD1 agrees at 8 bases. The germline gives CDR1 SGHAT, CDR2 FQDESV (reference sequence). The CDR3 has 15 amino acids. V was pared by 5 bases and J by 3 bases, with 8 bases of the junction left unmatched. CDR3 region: CASSLTDRGDTEAFF. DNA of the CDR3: TGTGCCAGCAGCCTTACCGACAGGGGAGACACTGAAGCTTTCTTT.

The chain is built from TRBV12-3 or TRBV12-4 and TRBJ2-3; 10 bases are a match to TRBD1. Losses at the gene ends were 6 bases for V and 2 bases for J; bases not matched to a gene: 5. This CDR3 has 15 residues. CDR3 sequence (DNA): TGTGCCAGCAGGCGACAGGGGGCAAACACAGATACGCAGTATTTT. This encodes CASRRQGANTDTQYF.

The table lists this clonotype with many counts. The chain's CDR3 is CASSPWTGRVNEQYF. CDR3 bases: TGCGCCAGCAGCCCCTGGACAGGGAGGGTGAACGAGCAGTACTTC. The chain combines TRBV5-1 with TRBJ2-7; D is perhaps TRBD1 (8 bases). Trimming took 4 bases from V and 5 from J, leaving 19 bases between them. There are 15 residues in the CDR3. CDR1 SGHRS and CDR2 YFSETQ come from the germline V gene.

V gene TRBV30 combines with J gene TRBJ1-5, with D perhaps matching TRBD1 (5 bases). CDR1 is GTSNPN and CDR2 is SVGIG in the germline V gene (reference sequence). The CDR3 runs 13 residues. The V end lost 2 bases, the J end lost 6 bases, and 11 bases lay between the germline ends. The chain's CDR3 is CAWSKQEGQPQHF. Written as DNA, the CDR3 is TGTGCCTGGAGTAAACAGGAAGGTCAGCCCCAGCATTTT. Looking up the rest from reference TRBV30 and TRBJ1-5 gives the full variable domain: SQTIHQWPATLVQPVGSPLSLECTVEGTSNPNLYWYRQAAGRGLQLLFYSVGIGQISSEVPQNLSASRPQDRQFILSSKKLLLSDSGFYLCAWSKQEGQPQHFGDGTRLSIL.

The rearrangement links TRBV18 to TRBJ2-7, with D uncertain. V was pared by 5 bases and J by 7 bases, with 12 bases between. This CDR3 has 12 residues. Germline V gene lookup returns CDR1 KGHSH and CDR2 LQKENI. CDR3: CASSSNQFEQYF. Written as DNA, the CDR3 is TGTGCCAGCTCATCAAACCAATTTGAGCAGTACTTC.

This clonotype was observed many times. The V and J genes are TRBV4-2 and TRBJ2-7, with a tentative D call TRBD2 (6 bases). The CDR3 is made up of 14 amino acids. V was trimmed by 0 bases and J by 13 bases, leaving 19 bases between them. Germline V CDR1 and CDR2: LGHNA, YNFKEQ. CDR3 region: CASSQEGASESAYF. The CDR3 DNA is TGTGCCAGCAGCCAAGAAGGGGCTAGCGAGTCGGCCTACTTC.

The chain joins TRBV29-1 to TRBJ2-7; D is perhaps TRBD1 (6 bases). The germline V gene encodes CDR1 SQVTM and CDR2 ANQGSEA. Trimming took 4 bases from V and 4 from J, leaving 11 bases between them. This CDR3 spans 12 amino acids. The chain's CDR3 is CSVVEGGYEQYF. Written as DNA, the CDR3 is TGCAGCGTTGTTGAAGGGGGATACGAGCAGTACTTC.

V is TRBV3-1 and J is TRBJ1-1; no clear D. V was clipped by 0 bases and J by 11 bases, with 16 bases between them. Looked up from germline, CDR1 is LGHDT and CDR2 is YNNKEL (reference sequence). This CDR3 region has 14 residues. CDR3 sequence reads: CASSQEAMAIGAFF. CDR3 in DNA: TGTGCCAGCAGCCAAGAAGCGATGGCTATTGGGGCTTTCTTT.

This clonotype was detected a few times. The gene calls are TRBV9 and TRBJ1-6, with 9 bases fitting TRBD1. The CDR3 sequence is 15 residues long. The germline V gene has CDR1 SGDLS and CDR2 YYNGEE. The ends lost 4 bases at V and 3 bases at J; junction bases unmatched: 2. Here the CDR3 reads CASSQDRGYNSPLHF. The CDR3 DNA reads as TGTGCCAGCAGCCAGGACAGGGGCTATAATTCACCCCTCCACTTT. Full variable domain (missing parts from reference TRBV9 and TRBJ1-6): DSGVTQTPKHLITATGQRVTLRCSPRSGDLSVYWYQQSLDQGLQFLIQYYNGEERAKGNILERFSAQQFPDLHSELNLSSLELGDSALYFCASSQDRGYNSPLHFGNGTRLTVT.

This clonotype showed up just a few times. DNA for the CDR3: TGTGCCAGCAGCGTAGACGGGAGCTCCTACGAGCAGTACTTC. Protein: CASSVDGSSYEQYF. This chain links TRBV9 with TRBJ2-7; a weak D match, TRBD2 (6 bases). V gave up 0 bases and J gave up 0 bases, with 7 bases separating them. Per germline, CDR1 SGDLS and CDR2 YYNGEE. This CDR3 has 14 residues. The entire variable domain, with the rest obtained from reference TRBV9 and TRBJ2-7, is as follows: DSGVTQTPKHLITATGQRVTLRCSPRSGDLSVYWYQQSLDQGLQFLIQYYNGEERAKGNILERFSAQQFPDLHSELNLSSLELGDSALYFCASSVDGSSYEQYFGPGTRLTVT.

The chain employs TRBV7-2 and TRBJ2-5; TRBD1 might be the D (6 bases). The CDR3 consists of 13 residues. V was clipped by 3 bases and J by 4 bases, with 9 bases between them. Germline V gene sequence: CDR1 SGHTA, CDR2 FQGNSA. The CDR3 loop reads CASSFWDIETQYF. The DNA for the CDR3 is TGTGCCAGCAGCTTCTGGGACATAGAGACCCAGTACTTC.

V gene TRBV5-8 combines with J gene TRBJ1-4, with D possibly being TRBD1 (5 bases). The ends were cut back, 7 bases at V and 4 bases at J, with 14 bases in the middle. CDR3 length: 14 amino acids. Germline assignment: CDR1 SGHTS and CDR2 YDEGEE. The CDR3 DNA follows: TGTGCCAGCGGAAAGGGGAGGAATAATGAAAAACTGTTTTTT. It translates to CASGKGRNNEKLFF.

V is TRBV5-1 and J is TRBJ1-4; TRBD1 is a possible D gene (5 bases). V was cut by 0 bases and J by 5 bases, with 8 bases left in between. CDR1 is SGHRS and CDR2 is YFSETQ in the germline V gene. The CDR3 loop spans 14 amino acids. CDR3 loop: CASSLEPGNEKLFF. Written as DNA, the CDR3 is TGCGCCAGCAGCTTGGAGCCAGGGAATGAAAAACTGTTTTTT. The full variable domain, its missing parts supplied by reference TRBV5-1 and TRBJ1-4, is KAGVTQTPRYLIKTRGQQVTLSCSPISGHRSVSWYQQTPGQGLQFLFEYFSETQRNKGNFPGRFSGRQFSNSRSEMNVSTLELGDSALYLCASSLEPGNEKLFFGSGTQLSVL.

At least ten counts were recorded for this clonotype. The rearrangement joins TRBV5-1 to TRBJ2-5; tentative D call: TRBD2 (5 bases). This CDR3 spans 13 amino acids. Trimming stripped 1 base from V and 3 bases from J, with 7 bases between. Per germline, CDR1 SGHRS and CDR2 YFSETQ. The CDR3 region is CASSLRGKETQYF. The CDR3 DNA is TGCGCCAGCAGCTTGAGAGGGAAAGAGACCCAGTACTTC.